A single TCR beta chain is shown here with its context. What it recognizes is unknown. In TCRdb, the 5' RACE reads were re-called with MiXCR into one record per CDR3 protein. The sample shows hundreds of thousands of distinct CDR3 sequences, around 12% of them seen only once. This CDR3 region has 15 residues. Germline CDR1 is LGHDT and CDR2 is YNNKEL (reference sequence). V lost 5 bases, J lost 2 bases, and 8 bases stayed unmatched. The sample is drawn from a study of T cells after yellow fever vaccination. Findings and caveats of the study: The booster saw the reappearance of most primary-vaccination clones (around 96% CD4, roughly 87% CD8). Though weaker, the secondary response peaked faster, on day 5 versus 15.

The sample was CD4+ T cells sorted from PBMCs, taken 15 days after the yellow fever booster vaccination. The sequence was collected from a young man who received the YFV17D yellow fever vaccine. The J gene is TRBJ2-7, the V gene TRBV3-1; 8 bases are a match to TRBD1. CDR3 coding DNA: TGTGCCAGCAGCGCGCGGACAGGGTGGGCCTACGAGCAGTACTTC. Its translation is CASSARTGWAYEQYF.